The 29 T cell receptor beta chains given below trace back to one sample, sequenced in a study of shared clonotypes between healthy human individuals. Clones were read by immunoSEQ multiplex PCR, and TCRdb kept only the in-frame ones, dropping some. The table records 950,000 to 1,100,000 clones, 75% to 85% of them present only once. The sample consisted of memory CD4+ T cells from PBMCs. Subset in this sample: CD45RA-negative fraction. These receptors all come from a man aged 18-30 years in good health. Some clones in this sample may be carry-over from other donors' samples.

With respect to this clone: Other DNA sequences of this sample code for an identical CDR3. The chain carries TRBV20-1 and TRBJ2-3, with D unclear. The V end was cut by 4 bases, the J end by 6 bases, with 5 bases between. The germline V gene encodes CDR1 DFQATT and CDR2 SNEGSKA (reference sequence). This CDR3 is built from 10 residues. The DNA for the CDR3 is TGCAGTGCTACCCCGGATACGCAGTATTTT. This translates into CSATPDTQYF.

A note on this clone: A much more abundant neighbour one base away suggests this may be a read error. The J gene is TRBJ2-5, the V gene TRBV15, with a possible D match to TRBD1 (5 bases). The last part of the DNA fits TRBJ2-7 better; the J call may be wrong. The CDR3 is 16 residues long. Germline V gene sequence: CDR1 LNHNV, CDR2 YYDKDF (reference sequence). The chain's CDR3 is CATSRDLGQVAYEQYF. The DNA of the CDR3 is TGTGCCACCAGCAGAGACCTAGGACAAGTGGCCTACGAGCAGTACTTC.

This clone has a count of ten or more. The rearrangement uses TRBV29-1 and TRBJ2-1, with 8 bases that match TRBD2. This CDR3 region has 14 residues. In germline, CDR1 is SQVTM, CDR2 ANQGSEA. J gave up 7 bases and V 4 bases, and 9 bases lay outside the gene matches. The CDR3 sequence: CSVVPAGESNEQFF. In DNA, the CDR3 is TGCAGCGTTGTTCCAGCGGGAGAGTCAAATGAGCAGTTCTTC.

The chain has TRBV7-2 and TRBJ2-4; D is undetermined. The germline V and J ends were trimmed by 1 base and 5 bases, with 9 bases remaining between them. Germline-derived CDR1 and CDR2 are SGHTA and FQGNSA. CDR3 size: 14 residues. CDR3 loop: CASSLVFGENIQYF. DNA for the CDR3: TGTGCCAGCAGCTTAGTTTTTGGAGAAAACATTCAGTACTTC.

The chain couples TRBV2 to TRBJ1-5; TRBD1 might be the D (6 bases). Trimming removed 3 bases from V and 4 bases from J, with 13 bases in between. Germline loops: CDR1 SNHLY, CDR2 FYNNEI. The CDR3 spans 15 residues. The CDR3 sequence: CASSEGANFNQPQHF. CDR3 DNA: TGTGCCAGCAGTGAGGGGGCCAACTTTAATCAGCCCCAGCATTTT.

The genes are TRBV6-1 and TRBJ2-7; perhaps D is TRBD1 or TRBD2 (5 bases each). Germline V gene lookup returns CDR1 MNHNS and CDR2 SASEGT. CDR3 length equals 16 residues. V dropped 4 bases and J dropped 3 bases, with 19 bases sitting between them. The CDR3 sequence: CASSGTLGTANYEQYF. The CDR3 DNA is TGTGCCAGCAGTGGGACACTCGGGACGGCGAACTACGAGCAGTACTTC.

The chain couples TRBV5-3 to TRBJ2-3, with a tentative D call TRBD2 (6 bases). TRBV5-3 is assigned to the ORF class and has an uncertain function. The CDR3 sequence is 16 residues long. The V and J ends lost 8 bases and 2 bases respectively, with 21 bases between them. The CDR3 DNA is TGTGCCAGGGCTCAAACCAGGAGGGCATCCACAGATACGCAGTATTTT. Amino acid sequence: CARAQTRRASTDTQYF.

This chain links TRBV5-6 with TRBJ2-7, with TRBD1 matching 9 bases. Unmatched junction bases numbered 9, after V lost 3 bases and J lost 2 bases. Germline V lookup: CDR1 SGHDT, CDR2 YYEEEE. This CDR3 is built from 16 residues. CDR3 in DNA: TGTGCCAGCAGCTCCTGGGCCAGGACAGGGGCCTACGAGCAGTACTTC. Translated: CASSSWARTGAYEQYF.

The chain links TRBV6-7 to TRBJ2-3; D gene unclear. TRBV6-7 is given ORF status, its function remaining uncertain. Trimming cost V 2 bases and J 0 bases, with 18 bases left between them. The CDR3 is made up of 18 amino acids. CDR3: CASSYEAHARKSTDTQYF. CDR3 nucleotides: TGTGCCAGCAGTTACGAAGCGCACGCGAGAAAAAGCACAGATACGCAGTATTTT.

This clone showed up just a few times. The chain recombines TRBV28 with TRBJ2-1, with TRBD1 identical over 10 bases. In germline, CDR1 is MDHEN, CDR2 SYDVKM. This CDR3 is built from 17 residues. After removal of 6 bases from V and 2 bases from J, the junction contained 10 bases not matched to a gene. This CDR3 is CASSPNPGTGAYNEQFF. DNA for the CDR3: TGTGCCAGCAGCCCGAACCCCGGGACAGGGGCCTACAATGAGCAGTTCTTC. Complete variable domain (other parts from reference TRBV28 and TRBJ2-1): DVKVTQSSRYLVKRTGEKVFLECVQDMDHENMFWYRQDPGLGLRLIYFSYDVKMKEKGDIPEGYSVSREKKERFSLILESASTNQTSMYLCASSPNPGTGAYNEQFFGPGTRLTVL.

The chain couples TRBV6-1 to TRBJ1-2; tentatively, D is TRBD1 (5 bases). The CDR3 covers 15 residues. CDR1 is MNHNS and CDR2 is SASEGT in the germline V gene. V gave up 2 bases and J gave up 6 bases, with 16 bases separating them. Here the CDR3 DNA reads TGTGCCAGCAGTGAACGGGACGGGGCTAGGGATGGCTACACCTTC. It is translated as CASSERDGARDGYTF.

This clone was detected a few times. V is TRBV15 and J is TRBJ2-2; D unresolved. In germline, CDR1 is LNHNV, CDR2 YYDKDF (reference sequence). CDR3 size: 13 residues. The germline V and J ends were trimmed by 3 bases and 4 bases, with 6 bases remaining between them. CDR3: CATSSFVTGELFF. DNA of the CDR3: TGTGCCACCAGCAGTTTCGTCACCGGGGAGCTGTTTTTT.

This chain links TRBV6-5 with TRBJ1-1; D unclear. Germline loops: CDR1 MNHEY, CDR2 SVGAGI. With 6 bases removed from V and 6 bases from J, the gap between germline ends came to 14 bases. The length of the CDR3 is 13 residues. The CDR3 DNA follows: TGTGCCAGCAGCGCGCGGCCAAAGGCTGAAGCTTTCTTT. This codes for CASSARPKAEAFF.

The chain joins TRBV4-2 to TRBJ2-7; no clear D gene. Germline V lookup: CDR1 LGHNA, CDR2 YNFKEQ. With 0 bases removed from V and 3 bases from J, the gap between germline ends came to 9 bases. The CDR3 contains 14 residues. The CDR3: CASSQERKGYEQYF. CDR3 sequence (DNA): TGTGCCAGCAGCCAAGAGCGTAAGGGCTACGAGCAGTACTTC.

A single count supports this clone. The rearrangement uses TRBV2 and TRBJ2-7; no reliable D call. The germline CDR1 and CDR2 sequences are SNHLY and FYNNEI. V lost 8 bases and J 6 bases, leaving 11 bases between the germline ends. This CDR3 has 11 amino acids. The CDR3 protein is CASLVGAEQYF. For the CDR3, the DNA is TGTGCCAGCTTAGTTGGAGCCGAGCAGTACTTC.

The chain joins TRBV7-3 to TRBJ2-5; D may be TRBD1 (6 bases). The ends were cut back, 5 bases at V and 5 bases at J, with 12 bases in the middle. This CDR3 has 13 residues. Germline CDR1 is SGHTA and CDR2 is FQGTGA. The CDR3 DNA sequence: TGTGCCAGCAGCAACTGGACAGCGGAGACCCAGTACTTC. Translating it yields CASSNWTAETQYF.

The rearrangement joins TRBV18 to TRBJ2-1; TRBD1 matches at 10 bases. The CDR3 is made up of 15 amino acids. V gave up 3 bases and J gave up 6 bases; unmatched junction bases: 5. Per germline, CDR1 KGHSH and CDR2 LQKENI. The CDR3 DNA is TGTGCCAGCTCACCGCCGGGACAGGGGACCAATGAGCAGTTCTTC. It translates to CASSPPGQGTNEQFF.

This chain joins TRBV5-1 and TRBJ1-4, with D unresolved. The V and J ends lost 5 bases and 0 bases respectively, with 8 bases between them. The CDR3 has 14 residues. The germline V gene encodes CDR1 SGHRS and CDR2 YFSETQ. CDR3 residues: CASRLGATNEKLFF. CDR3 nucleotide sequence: TGCGCCAGCAGACTTGGGGCAACTAATGAAAAACTGTTTTTT.

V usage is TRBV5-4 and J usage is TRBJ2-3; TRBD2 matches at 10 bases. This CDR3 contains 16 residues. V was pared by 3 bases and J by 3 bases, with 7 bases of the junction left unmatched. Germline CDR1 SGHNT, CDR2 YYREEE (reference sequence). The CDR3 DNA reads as TGTGCCAGCAGCTCTGGGCTAGCGGGAGCGACAGATACGCAGTATTTT. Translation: CASSSGLAGATDTQYF.

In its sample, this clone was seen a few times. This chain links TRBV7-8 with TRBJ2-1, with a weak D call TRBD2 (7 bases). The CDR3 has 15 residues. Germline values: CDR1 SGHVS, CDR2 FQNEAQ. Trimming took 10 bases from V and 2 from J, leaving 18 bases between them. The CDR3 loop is CATGGRASAYNEQFF. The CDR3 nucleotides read TGTGCCACCGGGGGGCGGGCCAGCGCCTACAATGAGCAGTTCTTC. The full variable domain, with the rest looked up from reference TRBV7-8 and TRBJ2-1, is GAGVSQSPRYKVAKRGQDVALRCDPISGHVSLFWYQQALGQGPEFLTYFQNEAQLDKSGLPSDRFFAERPEGSVSTLKIQRTQQEDSAVYLCATGGRASAYNEQFFGPGTRLTVL.

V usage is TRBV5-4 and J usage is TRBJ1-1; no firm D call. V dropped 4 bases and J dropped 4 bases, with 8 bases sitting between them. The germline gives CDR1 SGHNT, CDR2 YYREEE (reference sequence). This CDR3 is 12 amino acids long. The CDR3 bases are TGTGCCAGCAGCCAGGTGGGCACTGAAGCTTTCTTT. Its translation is CASSQVGTEAFF.

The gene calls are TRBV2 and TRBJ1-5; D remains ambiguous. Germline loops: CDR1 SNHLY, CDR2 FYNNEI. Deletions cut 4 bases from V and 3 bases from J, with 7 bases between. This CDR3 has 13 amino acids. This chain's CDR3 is CASSAGFNQPQHF. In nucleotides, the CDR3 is TGTGCCAGCAGTGCAGGTTTCAATCAGCCCCAGCATTTT.

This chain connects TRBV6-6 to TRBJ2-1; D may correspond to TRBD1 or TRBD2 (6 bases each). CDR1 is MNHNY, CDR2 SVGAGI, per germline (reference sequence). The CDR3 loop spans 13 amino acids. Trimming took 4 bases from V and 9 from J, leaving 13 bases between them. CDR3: CASSFRQEGEQFF. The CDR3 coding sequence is TGTGCCAGCAGTTTCCGACAGGAGGGTGAGCAGTTCTTC.

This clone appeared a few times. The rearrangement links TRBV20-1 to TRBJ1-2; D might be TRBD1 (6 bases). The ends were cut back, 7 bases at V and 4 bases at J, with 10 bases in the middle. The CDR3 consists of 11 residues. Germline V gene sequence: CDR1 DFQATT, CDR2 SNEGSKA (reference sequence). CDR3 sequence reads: CSGTGTYGYTF. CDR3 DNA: TGCAGTGGTACAGGGACCTATGGCTACACCTTC.

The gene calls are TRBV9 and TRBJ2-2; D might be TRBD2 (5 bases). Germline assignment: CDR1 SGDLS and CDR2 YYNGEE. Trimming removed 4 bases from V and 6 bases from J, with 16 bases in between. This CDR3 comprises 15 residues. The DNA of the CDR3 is TGTGCCAGCAGCTCTGGCGGAGGTGGGGCCGGGGAGCTGTTTTTT. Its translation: CASSSGGGGAGELFF.

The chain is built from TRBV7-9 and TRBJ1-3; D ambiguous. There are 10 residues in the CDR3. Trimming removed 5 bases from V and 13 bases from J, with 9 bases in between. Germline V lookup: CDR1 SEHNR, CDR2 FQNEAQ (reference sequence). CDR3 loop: CASSPGGIYF. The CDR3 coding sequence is TGTGCCAGCAGCCCCGGCGGGATATATTTT.

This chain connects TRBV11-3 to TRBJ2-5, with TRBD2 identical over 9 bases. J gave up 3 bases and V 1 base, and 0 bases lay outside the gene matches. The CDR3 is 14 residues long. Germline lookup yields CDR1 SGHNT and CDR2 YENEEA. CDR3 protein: CASSLGGREETQYF. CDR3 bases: TGTGCCAGCAGCTTAGGCGGGAGGGAAGAGACCCAGTACTTC.

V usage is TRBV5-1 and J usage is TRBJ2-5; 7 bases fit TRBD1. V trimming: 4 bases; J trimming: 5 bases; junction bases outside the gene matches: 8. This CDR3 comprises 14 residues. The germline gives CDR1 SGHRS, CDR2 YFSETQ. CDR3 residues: CASSPQGLLETQYF. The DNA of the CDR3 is TGCGCCAGCAGCCCACAGGGGTTGTTGGAGACCCAGTACTTC.

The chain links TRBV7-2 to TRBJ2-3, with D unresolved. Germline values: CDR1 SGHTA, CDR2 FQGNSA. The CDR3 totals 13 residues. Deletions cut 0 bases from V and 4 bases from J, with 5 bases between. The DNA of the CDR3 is TGTGCCAGCAGCTTAGCCCACCCAGATACGCAGTATTTT. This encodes CASSLAHPDTQYF.